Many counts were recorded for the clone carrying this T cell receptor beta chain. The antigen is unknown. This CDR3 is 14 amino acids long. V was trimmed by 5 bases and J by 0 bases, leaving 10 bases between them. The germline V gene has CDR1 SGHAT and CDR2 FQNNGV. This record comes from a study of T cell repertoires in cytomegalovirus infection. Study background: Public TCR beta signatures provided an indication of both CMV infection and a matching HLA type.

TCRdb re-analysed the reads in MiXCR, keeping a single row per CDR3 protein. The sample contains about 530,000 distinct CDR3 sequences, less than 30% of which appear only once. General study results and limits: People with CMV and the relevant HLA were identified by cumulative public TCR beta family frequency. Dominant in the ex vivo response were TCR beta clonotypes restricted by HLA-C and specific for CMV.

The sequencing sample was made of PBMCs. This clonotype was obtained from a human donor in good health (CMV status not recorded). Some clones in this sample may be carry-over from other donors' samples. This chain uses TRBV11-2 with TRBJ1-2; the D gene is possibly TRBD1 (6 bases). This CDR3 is CASSPDRSNYGYTF. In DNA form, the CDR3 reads TGTGCCAGCAGCCCGGACAGATCTAACTATGGCTACACCTTC.